This T cell receptor (beta chain) was sequenced during a study of naive and memory T cell subsets. TCR cDNA received a 3' ligated oligonucleotide that carried a UMI. The length of the CDR3 is 17 residues. CDR1 and CDR2 (germline): LNHNV, YYDKDF (reference sequence). V gave up 0 bases and J gave up 2 bases, with 15 bases separating them. Amplification of ligated cDNA took four PCR rounds with SP2 and nested alpha and beta constant primers. Reverse transcription of blood and skin TCR RNA was primed at alpha and beta constant regions. TCRdb re-called the 5' RACE reads with MiXCR, one entry per CDR3 protein. The data show more than 50,000 distinct CDR3 sequences, roughly 7% seen once.

The sequence came from a male donor in good health. The chain uses TRBV15 and TRBJ2-3, with D maybe TRBD1 (6 bases). The CDR3 is CATSRDRSGTNTDTQYF. In nucleotides, the CDR3 is TGTGCCACCAGCAGAGATAGATCAGGGACAAACACAGATACGCAGTATTTT.